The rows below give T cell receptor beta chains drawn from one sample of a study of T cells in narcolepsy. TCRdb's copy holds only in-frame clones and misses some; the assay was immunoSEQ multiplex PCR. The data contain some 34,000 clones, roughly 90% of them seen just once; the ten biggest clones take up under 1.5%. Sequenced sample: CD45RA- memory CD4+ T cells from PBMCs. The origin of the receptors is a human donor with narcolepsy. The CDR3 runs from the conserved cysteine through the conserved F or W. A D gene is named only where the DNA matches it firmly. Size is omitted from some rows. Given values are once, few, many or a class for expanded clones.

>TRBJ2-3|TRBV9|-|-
CASSVGDTQYF
TGTGCCAGCAGCGTTGGGGACACGCAGTATTTT
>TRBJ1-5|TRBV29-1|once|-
CSVGSGGREPQHF
TGCAGCGTGGGGTCCGGGGGACGGGAGCCCCAGCATTTT
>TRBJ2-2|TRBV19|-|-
CASSIGVTNTGELFF
TGTGCCAGTAGTATTGGTGTTACGAACACCGGGGAGCTGTTTTTT
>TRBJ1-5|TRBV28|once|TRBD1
CASRSTGENQPQHF
TGTGCCAGCAGGTCGACAGGGGAAAATCAGCCCCAGCATTTT
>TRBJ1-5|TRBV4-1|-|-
CASSQALFQPQHF
TGCGCCAGCAGCCAGGCCTTATTTCAGCCCCAGCATTTT
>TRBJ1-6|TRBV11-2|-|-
CASSLDRGASPLHF
TGTGCCAGCAGCTTAGATCGGGGGGCTTCACCCCTCCACTTT
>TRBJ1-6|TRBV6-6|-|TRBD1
CASRAFDREGSPLHF
TGTGCCAGCAGGGCATTCGACAGGGAGGGTTCACCCCTCCACTTT
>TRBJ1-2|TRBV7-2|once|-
CASSSTGPYGYTF
TGTGCCAGCAGCTCGACGGGGCCCTATGGCTACACCTTC
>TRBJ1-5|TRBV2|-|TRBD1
CANSEEGGGGSNQPQHF
TGTGCCAACAGTGAAGAAGGGGGCGGGGGTAGCAATCAGCCCCAGCATTTT
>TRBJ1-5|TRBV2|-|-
CASSDRVRDQPQHF
TGTGCCAGCAGTGACAGGGTGAGGGATCAGCCCCAGCATTTT
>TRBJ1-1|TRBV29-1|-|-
CSVDWLLNTEAFF
TGCAGCGTTGACTGGTTATTAAACACTGAAGCTTTCTTT
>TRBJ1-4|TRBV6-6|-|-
CASSPWGRKLFF
TGTGCCAGCAGCCCGTGGGGAAGAAAACTGTTTTTT
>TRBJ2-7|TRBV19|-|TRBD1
CASRRRGQGPQGSYEQYF
TGTGCCAGTAGAAGGCGGGGACAGGGGCCCCAGGGAAGCTACGAGCAGTACTTC
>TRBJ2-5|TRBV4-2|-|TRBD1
CASSQGDRGREETQYF
TGTGCCAGCAGCCAAGGGGACAGGGGAAGGGAAGAGACCCAGTACTTC
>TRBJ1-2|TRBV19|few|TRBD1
CASDSGGSGYTF
TGTGCCAGTGATTCAGGGGGAAGTGGCTACACCTTC
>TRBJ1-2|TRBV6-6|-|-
CASSSRASGYTF
TGTGCCAGCAGTTCTAGGGCTAGTGGCTACACCTTC
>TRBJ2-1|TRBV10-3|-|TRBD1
CAIGGDRVNEQFF
TGTGCCATCGGCGGGGACAGGGTAAATGAGCAGTTCTTC
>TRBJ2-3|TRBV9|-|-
CASSFQTGTDTQYF
TGTGCCAGCAGCTTTCAGACAGGAACAGATACGCAGTATTTT
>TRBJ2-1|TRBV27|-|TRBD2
CASSLERLKTSGGNNEQFF
TGTGCCAGCAGTTTGGAAAGGTTAAAGACTAGCGGGGGGAACAATGAGCAGTTCTTC
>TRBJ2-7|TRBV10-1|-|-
CAGATGLSYEQYF
TGCGCCGGGGCTACGGGCCTTTCCTACGAGCAGTACTTC
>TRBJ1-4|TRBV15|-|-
CATSRDGAENEKLFF
TGTGCCACCAGCAGAGATGGGGCAGAAAATGAAAAACTGTTTTTT
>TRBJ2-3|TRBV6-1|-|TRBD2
CASSEEVAGARGDTQYF
TGTGCCAGCAGTGAGGAGGTAGCGGGGGCGAGGGGAGATACGCAGTATTTT
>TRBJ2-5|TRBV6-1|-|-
CASSSTAQETQYF
TGTGCCAGCAGCTCAACAGCCCAAGAGACCCAGTACTTC
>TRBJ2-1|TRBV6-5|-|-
CASSYSGIPPYNEQFF
TGTGCCAGCAGTTACTCTGGAATCCCCCCCTACAATGAGCAGTTCTTC
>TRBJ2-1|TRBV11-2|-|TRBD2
CASSLGTSGSYEQFF
TGTGCCAGCAGCTTAGGGACTAGCGGGAGCTATGAGCAGTTCTTC
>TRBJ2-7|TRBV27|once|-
CASSLKWLGGAYEQYF
TGTGCCAGCAGTTTAAAATGGCTGGGGGGTGCCTACGAGCAGTACTTC
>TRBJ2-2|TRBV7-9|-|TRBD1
CASSWDRDTGELFF
TGTGCCAGCAGCTGGGACAGGGACACCGGGGAGCTGTTTTTT
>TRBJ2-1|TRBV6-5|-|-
CASSYRGVYNEQFF
TGTGCCAGCAGTTACCGAGGAGTCTACAATGAGCAGTTCTTC
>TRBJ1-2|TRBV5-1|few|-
CASSLRTSAGYTF
TGCGCCAGCAGCTTGAGAACCTCGGCTGGCTACACCTTC
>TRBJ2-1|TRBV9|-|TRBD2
CASSGGRRTNNEQFF
TGTGCCAGCAGCGGCGGGAGGAGAACGAACAATGAGCAGTTCTTC
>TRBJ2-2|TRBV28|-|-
CASRALTRLRLGELFF
TGTGCCAGCAGGGCACTTACTCGACTAAGGTTGGGGGAGCTGTTTTTT
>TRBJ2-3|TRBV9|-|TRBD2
CASSVGLAGTDTQYF
TGTGCCAGCAGCGTAGGACTAGCGGGCACAGATACGCAGTATTTT
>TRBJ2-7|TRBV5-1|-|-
CASSLADSSYEQYF
TGCGCCAGCAGCTTGGCAGACAGCTCCTACGAGCAGTACTTC
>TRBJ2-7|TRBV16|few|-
CASSQLRGEQYF
TGTGCCAGCAGCCAACTGCGTGGCGAGCAGTACTTC
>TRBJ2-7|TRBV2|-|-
CASSEVLWGVVREQYF
TGTGCCAGCAGTGAAGTTCTCTGGGGGGTGGTTCGGGAGCAGTACTTC
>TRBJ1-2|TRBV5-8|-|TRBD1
CASSSGQGIHTF
TGTGCCAGCAGCTCGGGACAGGGGATCCACACCTTC
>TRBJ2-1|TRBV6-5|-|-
CASSYRFQGNEQFF
TGTGCCAGCAGTTACAGGTTCCAGGGCAATGAGCAGTTCTTC
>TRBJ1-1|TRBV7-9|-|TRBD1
CASSSVQGAGTEAFF
TGTGCCAGCAGCTCCGTACAGGGGGCGGGAACTGAAGCTTTCTTT
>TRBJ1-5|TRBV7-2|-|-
CASSLTRGGQPQHF
TGTGCCAGCAGCTTAACCAGGGGCGGACAGCCCCAGCATTTT
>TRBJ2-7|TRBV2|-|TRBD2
CASRVGLDYEQYF
TGTGCCAGCAGGGTCGGACTAGACTACGAGCAGTACTTC
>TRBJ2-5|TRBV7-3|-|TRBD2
CASSPRAGGRETQYF
TGTGCCAGCAGCCCCAGGGCGGGGGGGCGAGAGACCCAGTACTTC
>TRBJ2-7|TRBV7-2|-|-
CASSLGPGEQYF
TGTGCCAGCAGCTTAGGGCCGGGCGAGCAGTACTTC
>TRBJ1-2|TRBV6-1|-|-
CASSRVEGSYTF
TGTGCCAGCAGTCGAGTAGAGGGTAGCTACACCTTC
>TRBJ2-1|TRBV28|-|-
CASSPIAYNEQFF
TGTGCCAGCAGTCCAATCGCCTACAATGAGCAGTTCTTC
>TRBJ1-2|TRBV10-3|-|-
CATGPRGEPNYGYTF
TGTGCCACCGGACCTCGGGGGGAGCCTAACTATGGCTACACCTTC
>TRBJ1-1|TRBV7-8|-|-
CASSLTGGTEAFF
TGTGCCAGCAGCTTAACGGGGGGCACTGAAGCTTTCTTT
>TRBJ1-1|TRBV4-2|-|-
CASSQDPTGNTEAFF
TGTGCCAGCAGCCAAGACCCGACAGGTAACACTGAAGCTTTCTTT
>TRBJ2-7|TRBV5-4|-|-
CASSLGVGSSSYEQYF
TGTGCCAGCAGCCTAGGTGTCGGGTCAAGCTCCTACGAGCAGTACTTC